This TCR beta chain was profiled in a study of blood T cell repertoires in COVID-19. Study as a whole: Sources were T cells, B-cell-depleted T cells, or PBMCs; the material itself was cDNA or gDNA.

Deletions cut 2 bases from V and 0 bases from J, with 13 bases between. CDR3 length: 16 residues. Germline V gives CDR1 SGHRS, CDR2 YFSETQ. This table comes from immunoSEQ multiplex PCR, and its TCRdb copy is limited to in-frame clones, with some not included. The sample holds approximately 110,000 clones, about 88% seen once. This TCR came from a woman aged 65 to 85 who had recovered from COVID-19. Sample: peripheral blood. The chain couples TRBV5-1 to TRBJ2-3, with D perhaps matching TRBD2 (6 bases). CDR3 in amino acids: CASSFGTSSSTDTQYF. In nucleotides, the CDR3 is TGCGCCAGCAGCTTCGGGACTTCCTCTAGCACAGATACGCAGTATTTT.